This T cell receptor beta chain was identified in a study of T cell responses to AZD1222 COVID-19 vaccine. About the research overall: The analysis combined second doses at about 4 or about 12 weeks. General study points: Females made up more of the donors, who were largely white British, and clonal diversity may have come out too low. Across the whole spike, CD4 TCRs peaked at regions 160-218 and 743-854. At study baseline, merely six AZD1222 recipients were seropositive.

Sequenced by immunoSEQ multiplex PCR; TCRdb stores in-frame clones only, minus some. There are under 150,000 clones in the sample; about 89% occur only once, and about 29% lies in the top ten. As regards this clone: Its target is not known.

Germline loops: CDR1 SGHDT, CDR2 YYEEEE. The CDR3 loop spans 14 amino acids. V shed 7 bases and J shed 5 bases, with 15 bases lying between them. The TCR sequence derives from an adult in good health. This sequence joins TRBV5-6 and TRBJ2-2, with a possible D match to TRBD2 (7 bases). The sequenced sample was peripheral blood, obtained on day 0 of AZD1222 vaccination. The CDR3 loop is CASGRGKPTGELFF. CDR3 DNA sequence: TGTGCCAGCGGGAGGGGGAAGCCAACCGGGGAGCTGTTTTTT.